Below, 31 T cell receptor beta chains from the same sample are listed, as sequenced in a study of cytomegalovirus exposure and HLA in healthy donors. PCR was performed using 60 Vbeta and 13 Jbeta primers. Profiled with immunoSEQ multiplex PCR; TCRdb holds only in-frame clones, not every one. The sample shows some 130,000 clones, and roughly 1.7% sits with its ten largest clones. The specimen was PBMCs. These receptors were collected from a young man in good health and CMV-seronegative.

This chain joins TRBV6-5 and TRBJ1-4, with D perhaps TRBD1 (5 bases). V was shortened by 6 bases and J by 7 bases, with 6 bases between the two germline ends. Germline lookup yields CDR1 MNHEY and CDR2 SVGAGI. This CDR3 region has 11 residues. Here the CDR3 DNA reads TGTGCCAGCAGAACAGGTGAAAAACTGTTTTTT. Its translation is CASRTGEKLFF.

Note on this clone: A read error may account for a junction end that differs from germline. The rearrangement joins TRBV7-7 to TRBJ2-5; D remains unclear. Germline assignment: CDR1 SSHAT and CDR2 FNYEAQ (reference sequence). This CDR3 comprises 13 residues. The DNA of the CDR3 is TGTGCTAGCAGCTTCGGTCGAGGAGAGACCCAGTACTTC. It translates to CASSFGRGETQYF.

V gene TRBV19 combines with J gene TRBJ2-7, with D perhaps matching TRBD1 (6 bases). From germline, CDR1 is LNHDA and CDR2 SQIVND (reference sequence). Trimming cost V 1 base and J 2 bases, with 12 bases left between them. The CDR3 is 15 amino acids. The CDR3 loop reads CASSIATGPPYEQYF. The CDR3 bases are TGTGCCAGTAGTATAGCCACAGGGCCGCCCTACGAGCAGTACTTC.

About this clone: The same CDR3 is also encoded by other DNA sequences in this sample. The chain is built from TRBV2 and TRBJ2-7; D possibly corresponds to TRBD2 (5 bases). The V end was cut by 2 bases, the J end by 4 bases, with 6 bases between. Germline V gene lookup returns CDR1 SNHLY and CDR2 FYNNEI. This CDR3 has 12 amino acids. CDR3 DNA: TGTGCCAGCAGTGAACGGGGTTACGAGCAGTACTTC. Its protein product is CASSERGYEQYF.

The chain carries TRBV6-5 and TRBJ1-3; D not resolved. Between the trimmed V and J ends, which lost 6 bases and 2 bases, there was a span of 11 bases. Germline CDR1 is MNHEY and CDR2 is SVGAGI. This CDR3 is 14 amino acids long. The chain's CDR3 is CASRTAGTGNTIYF. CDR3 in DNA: TGTGCCAGCAGGACGGCCGGGACTGGAAACACCATATATTTT.

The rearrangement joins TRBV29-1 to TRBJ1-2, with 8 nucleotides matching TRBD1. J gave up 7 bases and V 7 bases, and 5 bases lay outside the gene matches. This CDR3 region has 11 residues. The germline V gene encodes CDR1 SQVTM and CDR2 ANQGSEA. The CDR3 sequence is CSGLTGGGYTF. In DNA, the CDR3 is TGCAGCGGCCTTACAGGGGGTGGCTACACCTTC.

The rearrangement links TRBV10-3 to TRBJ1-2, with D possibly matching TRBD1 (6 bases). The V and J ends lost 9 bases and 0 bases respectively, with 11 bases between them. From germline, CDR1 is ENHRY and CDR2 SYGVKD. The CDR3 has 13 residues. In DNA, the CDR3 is TGTGCCATGGGACAACTCTCTAACTATGGCTACACCTTC. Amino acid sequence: CAMGQLSNYGYTF.

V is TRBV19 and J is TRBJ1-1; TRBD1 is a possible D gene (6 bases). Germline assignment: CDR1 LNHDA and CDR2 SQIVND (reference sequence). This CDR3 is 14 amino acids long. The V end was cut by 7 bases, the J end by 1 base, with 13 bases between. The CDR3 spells CASKFQGQNTEAFF. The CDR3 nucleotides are TGTGCCAGTAAGTTTCAGGGACAGAACACTGAAGCTTTCTTT.

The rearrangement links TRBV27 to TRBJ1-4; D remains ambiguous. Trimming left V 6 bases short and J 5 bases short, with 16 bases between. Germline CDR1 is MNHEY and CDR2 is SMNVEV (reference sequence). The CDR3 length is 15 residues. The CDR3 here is CASSSLRASNEKLFF. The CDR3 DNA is TGTGCCAGCAGCTCCTTGAGGGCATCAAATGAAAAACTGTTTTTT.

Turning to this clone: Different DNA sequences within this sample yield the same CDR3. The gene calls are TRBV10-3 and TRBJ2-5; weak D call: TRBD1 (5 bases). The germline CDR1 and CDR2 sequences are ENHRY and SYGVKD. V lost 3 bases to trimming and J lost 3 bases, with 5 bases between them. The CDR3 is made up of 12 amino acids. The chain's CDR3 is CAISDREETQYF. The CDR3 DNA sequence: TGTGCCATCAGTGACAGGGAAGAGACCCAGTACTTC.

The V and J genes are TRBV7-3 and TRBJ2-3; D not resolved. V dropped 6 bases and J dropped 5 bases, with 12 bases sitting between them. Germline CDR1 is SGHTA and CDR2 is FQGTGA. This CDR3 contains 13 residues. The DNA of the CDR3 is TGTGCCAGCAGTTTACAACAGAAAGATACGCAGTATTTT. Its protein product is CASSLQQKDTQYF.

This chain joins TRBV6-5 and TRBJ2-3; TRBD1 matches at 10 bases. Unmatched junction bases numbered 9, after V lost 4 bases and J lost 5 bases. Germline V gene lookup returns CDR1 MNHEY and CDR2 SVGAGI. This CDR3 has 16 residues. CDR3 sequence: CASSWIGTGVVDTQYF. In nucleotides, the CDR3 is TGTGCCAGCAGTTGGATCGGGACAGGGGTGGTAGATACGCAGTATTTT.

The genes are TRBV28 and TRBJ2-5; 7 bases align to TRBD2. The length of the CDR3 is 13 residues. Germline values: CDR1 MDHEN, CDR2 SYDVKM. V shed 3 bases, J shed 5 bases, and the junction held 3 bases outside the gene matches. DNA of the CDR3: TGTGCCAGCAGTTTGACTAGCTCGGAGACCCAGTACTTC. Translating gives CASSLTSSETQYF.

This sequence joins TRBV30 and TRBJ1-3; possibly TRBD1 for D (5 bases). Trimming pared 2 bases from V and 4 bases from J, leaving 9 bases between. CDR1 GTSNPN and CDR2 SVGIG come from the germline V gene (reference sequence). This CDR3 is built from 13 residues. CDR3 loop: CAWSLDRGNTIYF. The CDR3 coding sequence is TGTGCCTGGAGTCTAGACAGAGGAAACACCATATATTTT.

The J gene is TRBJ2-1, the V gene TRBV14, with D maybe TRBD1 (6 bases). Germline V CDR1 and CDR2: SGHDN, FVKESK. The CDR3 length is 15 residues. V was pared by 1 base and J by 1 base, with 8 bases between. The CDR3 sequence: CASSQGTASYNEQFF. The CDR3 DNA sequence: TGTGCCAGCAGCCAAGGGACAGCATCCTACAATGAGCAGTTCTTC. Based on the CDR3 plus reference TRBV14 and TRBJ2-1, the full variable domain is EAGVTQFPSHSVIEKGQTVTLRCDPISGHDNLYWYRRVMGKEIKFLLHFVKESKQDESGMPNNRFLAERTGGTYSTLKVQPAELEDSGVYFCASSQGTASYNEQFFGPGTRLTVL.

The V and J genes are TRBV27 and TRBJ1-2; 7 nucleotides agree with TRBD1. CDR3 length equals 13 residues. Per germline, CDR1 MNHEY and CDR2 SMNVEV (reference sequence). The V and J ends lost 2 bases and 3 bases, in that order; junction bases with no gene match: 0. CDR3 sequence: CASSLQGDYGYTF. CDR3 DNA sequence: TGTGCCAGCAGTTTACAGGGGGACTATGGCTACACCTTC.

The CDR3 loop reads CASRGLTGAVETQYF. The CDR3 DNA sequence: TGCGCCAGCAGGGGCCTGACAGGGGCAGTAGAGACCCAGTACTTC. This chain links TRBV10-2 with TRBJ2-5; 8 nucleotides line up with TRBD1. The CDR3 totals 15 residues. Trimming cost V 6 bases and J 4 bases; bases outside gene matches: 10. The germline V gene has CDR1 WSHSY and CDR2 SAAADI.

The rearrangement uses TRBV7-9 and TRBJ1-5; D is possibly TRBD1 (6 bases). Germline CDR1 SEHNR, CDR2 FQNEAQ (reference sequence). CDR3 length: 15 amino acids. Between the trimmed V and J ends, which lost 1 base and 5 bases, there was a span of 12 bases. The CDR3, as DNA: TGTGCCAGCAGCTTAGGGACAGCAAGAGATCAGCCCCAGCATTTT. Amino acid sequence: CASSLGTARDQPQHF. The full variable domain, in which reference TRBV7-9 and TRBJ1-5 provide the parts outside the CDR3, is DTGVSQNPRHKITKRGQNVTFRCDPISEHNRLYWYRQTLGQGPEFLTYFQNEAQLEKSRLLSDRFSAERPKGSFSTLEIQRTEQGDSAMYLCASSLGTARDQPQHFGDGTRLSIL.

CDR3 residues: CASSLDSNVNSPLHF. The CDR3 coding sequence is TGTGCCAGCAGTCTGGACAGCAATGTGAATTCACCCCTCCACTTT. This chain joins TRBV28 and TRBJ1-6, with a tentative D call TRBD1 (6 bases). Trimming shortened V by 5 bases and J by 7 bases, and 15 bases separated the two germline ends. The CDR3 has 15 residues. Germline-derived CDR1 and CDR2 are MDHEN and SYDVKM. The full variable domain, its missing parts supplied by reference TRBV28 and TRBJ1-6, is DVKVTQSSRYLVKRTGEKVFLECVQDMDHENMFWYRQDPGLGLRLIYFSYDVKMKEKGDIPEGYSVSREKKERFSLILESASTNQTSMYLCASSLDSNVNSPLHFGNGTRLTVT.

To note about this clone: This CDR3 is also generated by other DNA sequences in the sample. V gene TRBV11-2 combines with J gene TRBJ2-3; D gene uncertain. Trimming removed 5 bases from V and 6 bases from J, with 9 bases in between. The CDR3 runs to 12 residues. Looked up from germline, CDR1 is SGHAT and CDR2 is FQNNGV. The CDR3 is CASSPPEDTQYF. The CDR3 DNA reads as TGTGCCAGCAGCCCCCCCGAGGATACGCAGTATTTT.

This CDR3 is CASSSGGSTNEKLFF. Here the CDR3 DNA reads TGTGCCAGCAGTTCCGGGGGGTCAACTAATGAAAAACTGTTTTTT. The gene calls are TRBV11-3 and TRBJ1-4; D possibly corresponds to TRBD1 (5 bases). The CDR3 is 15 amino acids. Deletions cut 6 bases from V and 0 bases from J, with 11 bases between. Germline V gene data show CDR1 as SGHNT and CDR2 as YENEEA.

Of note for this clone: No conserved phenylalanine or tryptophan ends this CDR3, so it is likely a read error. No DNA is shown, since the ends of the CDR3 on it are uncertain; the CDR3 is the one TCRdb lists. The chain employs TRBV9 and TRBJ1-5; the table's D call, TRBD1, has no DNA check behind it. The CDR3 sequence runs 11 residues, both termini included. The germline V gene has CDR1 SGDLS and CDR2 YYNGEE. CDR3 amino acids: CASSSPGHLNL.

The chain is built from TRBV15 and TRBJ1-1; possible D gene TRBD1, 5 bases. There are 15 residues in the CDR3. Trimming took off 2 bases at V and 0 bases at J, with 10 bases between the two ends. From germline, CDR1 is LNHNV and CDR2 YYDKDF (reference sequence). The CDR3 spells CATSRPSTVNTEAFF. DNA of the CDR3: TGTGCCACCAGCAGACCCTCGACAGTGAACACTGAAGCTTTCTTT.

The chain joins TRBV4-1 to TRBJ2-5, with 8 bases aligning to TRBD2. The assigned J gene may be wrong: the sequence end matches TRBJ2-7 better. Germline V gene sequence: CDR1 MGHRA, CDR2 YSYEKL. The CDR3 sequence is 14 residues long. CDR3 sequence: CASSQVAGNYEQYF. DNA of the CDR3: TGCGCCAGCAGCCAGGTAGCGGGGAACTACGAGCAGTACTTC.

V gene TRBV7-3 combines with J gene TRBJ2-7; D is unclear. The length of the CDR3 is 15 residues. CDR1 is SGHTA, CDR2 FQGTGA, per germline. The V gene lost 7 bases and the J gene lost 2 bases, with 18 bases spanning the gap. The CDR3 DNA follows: TGTGCCAGCACCGGAGACCTTGGTAAGGCCTACGAGCAGTACTTC. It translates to CASTGDLGKAYEQYF.

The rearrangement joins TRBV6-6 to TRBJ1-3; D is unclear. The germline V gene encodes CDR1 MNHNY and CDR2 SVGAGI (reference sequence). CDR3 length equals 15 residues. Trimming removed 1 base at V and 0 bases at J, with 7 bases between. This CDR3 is CASSYLGDSGNTIYF. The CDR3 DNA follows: TGTGCCAGCAGTTACTTAGGAGACTCTGGAAACACCATATATTTT.

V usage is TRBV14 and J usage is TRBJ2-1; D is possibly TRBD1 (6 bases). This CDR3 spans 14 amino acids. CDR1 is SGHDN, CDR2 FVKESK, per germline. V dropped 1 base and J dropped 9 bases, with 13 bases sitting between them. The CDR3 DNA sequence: TGTGCCAGCAGCCAAGTTTATGGGGGCGGTGAGCAGTTCTTC. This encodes CASSQVYGGGEQFF.

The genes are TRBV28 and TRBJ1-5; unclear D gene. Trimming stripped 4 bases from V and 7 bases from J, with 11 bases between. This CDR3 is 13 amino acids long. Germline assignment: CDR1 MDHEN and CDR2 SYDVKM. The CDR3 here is CASSSTLWQPQHF. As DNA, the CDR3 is TGTGCCAGCAGTTCTACCCTCTGGCAGCCCCAGCATTTT.

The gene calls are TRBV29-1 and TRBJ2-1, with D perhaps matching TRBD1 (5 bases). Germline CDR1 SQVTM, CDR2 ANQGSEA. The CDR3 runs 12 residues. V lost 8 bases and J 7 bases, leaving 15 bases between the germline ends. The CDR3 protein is CSLVGRMNEQFF. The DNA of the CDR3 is TGCAGCCTTGTGGGGCGGATGAATGAGCAGTTCTTC.

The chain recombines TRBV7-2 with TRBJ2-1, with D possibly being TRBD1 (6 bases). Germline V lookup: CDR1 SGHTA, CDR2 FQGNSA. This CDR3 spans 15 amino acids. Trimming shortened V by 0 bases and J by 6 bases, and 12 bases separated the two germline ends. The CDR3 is CASSLATTGPNEQFF. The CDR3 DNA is TGTGCCAGCAGCTTAGCGACCACAGGGCCCAATGAGCAGTTCTTC.

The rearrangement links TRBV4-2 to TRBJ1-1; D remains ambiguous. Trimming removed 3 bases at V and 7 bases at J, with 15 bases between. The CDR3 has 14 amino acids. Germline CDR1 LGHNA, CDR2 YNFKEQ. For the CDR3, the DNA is TGTGCCAGCAGCCAGGAGACGAACACTGGTGAAGCTTTCTTT. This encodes CASSQETNTGEAFF.